These 28 T cell receptor beta chains originate from one sample sequenced in a study of blood T cell repertoires in COVID-19. Data came from immunoSEQ multiplex PCR; TCRdb stores just in-frame clones and leaves some out. Among 210,000 or so clones, 88% were seen once, and the ten largest hold around 3.7%. The specimen was PBMCs or T cells enriched from blood (not recorded which). These receptors originate from a woman aged 25 to 39 who had been exposed to COVID-19.

V is TRBV28 and J is TRBJ1-6; D not certain. CDR3 length: 11 amino acids. CDR1 is MDHEN, CDR2 SYDVKM, per germline. The ends were cut back, 4 bases at V and 7 bases at J, with 2 bases in the middle. This CDR3 is CASSSNSPLHF. CDR3 DNA sequence: TGTGCCAGCAGTTCGAATTCACCCCTCCACTTT.

V usage is TRBV7-3 and J usage is TRBJ2-7; weak D call: TRBD1 (6 bases). Germline V lookup: CDR1 SGHTA, CDR2 FQGTGA. V was cut by 5 bases and J by 1 base, with 15 bases left in between. This CDR3 is built from 15 residues. CDR3 residues: CASSPSRTGSYEQYF. Written as DNA, the CDR3 is TGTGCCAGCAGCCCCTCCCGAACAGGGTCCTACGAGCAGTACTTC.

This clone occurred once. The chain has TRBV7-9 and TRBJ1-5; 9 bases align to TRBD1. Germline trimming cut 1 base from V and 4 bases from J; bases unmatched to any gene: 8. CDR1 SEHNR and CDR2 FQNEAQ come from the germline V gene (reference sequence). The CDR3 sequence is 17 residues long. The CDR3 protein is CASSLVVGTGTNQPQHF. The CDR3 DNA reads as TGTGCCAGCAGCTTAGTGGTCGGGACAGGGACGAATCAGCCCCAGCATTTT. Filled out from reference TRBV7-9 and TRBJ1-5, the complete variable domain reads DTGVSQNPRHKITKRGQNVTFRCDPISEHNRLYWYRQTLGQGPEFLTYFQNEAQLEKSRLLSDRFSAERPKGSFSTLEIQRTEQGDSAMYLCASSLVVGTGTNQPQHFGDGTRLSIL.

The chain combines TRBV2 with TRBJ1-1; weak D call: TRBD1 (6 bases). Germline CDR1 is SNHLY and CDR2 is FYNNEI. V gave up 6 bases and J gave up 11 bases, with 16 bases separating them. CDR3 length equals 12 residues. CDR3 in amino acids: CASSPSWGGAFF. CDR3 nucleotides: TGTGCCAGCAGCCCGAGTTGGGGGGGCGCTTTCTTT.

CDR3 nucleotide sequence: TGTGCCAGCTCACCACCTACAGGAGAGAACACTGAAGCTTTCTTT. It translates to CASSPPTGENTEAFF. The rearrangement uses TRBV18 and TRBJ1-1; the D gene is possibly TRBD1 (5 bases). Germline-derived CDR1 and CDR2 are KGHSH and LQKENI. This CDR3 has 15 residues. The ends were cut back, 0 bases at V and 1 base at J, with 9 bases in the middle.

The rearrangement uses TRBV4-2 and TRBJ2-7; weak D call: TRBD1 (6 bases). The V and J ends lost 0 bases and 4 bases respectively, with 10 bases between them. This CDR3 is built from 14 residues. CDR1 LGHNA and CDR2 YNFKEQ come from the germline V gene. The CDR3 here is CASSQDYRVYEQYF. In DNA form, the CDR3 reads TGTGCCAGCAGCCAAGACTACAGGGTTTACGAGCAGTACTTC.

This chain uses TRBV4-1 with TRBJ2-7; 10 nucleotides line up with TRBD2. Germline assignment: CDR1 MGHRA and CDR2 YSYEKL. The CDR3 runs to 15 residues. J lost 7 bases, V lost 4 bases, and 10 bases had no gene match. For the CDR3, the DNA is TGCGCCAGCAGCCCTCGAGCGGGAGGGCAGGAAGAGCAGTACTTC. This codes for CASSPRAGGQEEQYF.

The chain couples TRBV10-3 to TRBJ2-3; D is perhaps TRBD2 (6 bases). V was pared by 10 bases and J by 0 bases, with 14 bases between. CDR1 and CDR2 (germline): ENHRY, SYGVKD. The CDR3 totals 14 residues. CDR3 region: CATKPEGSTDTQYF. DNA for the CDR3: TGTGCCACCAAGCCGGAGGGGAGCACAGATACGCAGTATTTT.

In DNA, the CDR3 is TGTGCCAGCAGCCAGGGACTAGCGGTCCACAATGAGCAGTTCTTC. Translated: CASSQGLAVHNEQFF. V is TRBV3-1 (or the pseudogene TRBV3-2) and J is TRBJ2-1; 11 bases are shared with TRBD2. The CDR3 is made up of 15 amino acids. V lost 3 bases, J lost 5 bases, and 3 bases stayed unmatched. Germline V gene lookup returns CDR1 LGHDT and CDR2 YNNKEL (reference sequence).

The sample holds one count of this clone. V gene TRBV12-2 combines with J gene TRBJ2-2; the table gives TRBD2 as D, unverified against the DNA. TRBV12-2 is a known pseudogene. The CDR3 has 17 residues. The CDR3 DNA reads TGTGCAAGTCGCTTAGTTATTTGCGGAGGTAACACCGGGGAGCTGTTTTTT. It yields the protein CASRLVICGGNTGELFF.

A single count supports this clone. The chain recombines TRBV5-1 with TRBJ1-6; 8 bases line up with TRBD1. The CDR3 totals 15 residues. V lost 4 bases, J lost 7 bases, and 7 bases stayed unmatched. CDR1 is SGHRS, CDR2 YFSETQ, per germline. In DNA, the CDR3 is TGCGCCAGCAGCCAAACTACAGGGGGGAATTCACCCCTCCACTTT. Its translation: CASSQTTGGNSPLHF.

In its sample, this clone was seen once. The chain couples TRBV11-3 to TRBJ2-7, with TRBD2 identical over 7 bases. The V segment lost 2 bases and the J segment 6 bases; nucleotides outside the gene matches: 4. CDR3 length: 13 residues. Germline CDR1 reads SGHNT; CDR2 reads YENEEA. The CDR3 here is CASSLFAGVEQYF. The DNA for the CDR3 is TGTGCCAGCAGCTTATTCGCGGGAGTCGAGCAGTACTTC.

This chain joins TRBV6-5 and TRBJ2-3, with D possibly matching TRBD2 (5 bases). Trimming stripped 5 bases from V and 3 bases from J, with 9 bases between. Germline V gene sequence: CDR1 MNHEY, CDR2 SVGAGI. The CDR3 has 13 amino acids. The CDR3 DNA follows: TGTGCCAGCAGTCCCGGGGTTACAGATACGCAGTATTTT. It is translated as CASSPGVTDTQYF.

J is TRBJ1-1 and V is TRBV6-1, with D unresolved. Germline CDR1 reads MNHNS; CDR2 reads SASEGT. This CDR3 is built from 14 residues. V lost 1 base to trimming and J lost 2 bases, with 8 bases between them. CDR3 region: CASSEGRGNTEAFF. CDR3 DNA sequence: TGTGCCAGCAGTGAAGGACGAGGAAACACTGAAGCTTTCTTT.

This clone turned up a few times. The genes are TRBV5-6 and TRBJ2-2; 7 nucleotides agree with TRBD1. V trimming: 0 bases; J trimming: 6 bases; junction bases outside the gene matches: 2. The germline V gene has CDR1 SGHDT and CDR2 YYEEEE. The CDR3 covers 14 residues. CDR3: CASSLVGGSGELFF. The CDR3 DNA follows: TGTGCCAGCAGCTTGGTAGGGGGCTCCGGGGAGCTGTTTTTT.

This chain uses TRBV29-1 with TRBJ2-1; perhaps TRBD2 as D (6 bases). This CDR3 is 14 amino acids long. Germline V lookup: CDR1 SQVTM, CDR2 ANQGSEA. The germline V and J ends were trimmed by 7 bases and 0 bases, with 13 bases remaining between them. In nucleotides, the CDR3 is TGCAGCGGGGTAGCGGAAAGCTCCTACAATGAGCAGTTCTTC. Translated: CSGVAESSYNEQFF.

The chain uses TRBV27 and TRBJ1-2; 8 nucleotides line up with TRBD1. After removal of 4 bases from V and 2 bases from J, the junction contained 27 bases not matched to a gene. The CDR3 extends over 22 amino acids. The V gene's germline CDR1 is MNHEY and CDR2 SMNVEV (reference sequence). As DNA, the CDR3 is TGTGCCAGCAGTTCGGGTCCGTTTCCCTTTGGACAGGGCCAAAGGATGAACTATGGCTACACCTTC. Translating it yields CASSSGPFPFGQGQRMNYGYTF.

The J gene is TRBJ2-1, the V gene TRBV30; maybe TRBD2 (6 bases). The germline V and J ends were trimmed by 3 bases and 12 bases, with 15 bases remaining between them. The germline gives CDR1 GTSNPN, CDR2 SVGIG (reference sequence). The CDR3 has 12 amino acids. The CDR3 sequence: CAWSGGREGQFF. DNA of the CDR3: TGTGCCTGGAGCGGTGGGCGGGAAGGGCAGTTCTTC.

This clone occurred a few times. The chain uses TRBV5-4 and TRBJ2-2, with D tentatively TRBD1 (5 bases). The CDR3 covers 15 residues. Germline CDR1 SGHNT, CDR2 YYREEE (reference sequence). V lost 4 bases and J 4 bases, leaving 14 bases between the germline ends. The CDR3 bases are TGTGCCAGCAGCCTCACCCAGGGCATCACCGGGGAGCTGTTTTTT. It yields the protein CASSLTQGITGELFF.

This sequence joins TRBV27 and TRBJ2-2, with 9 bases matching TRBD2. Germline V gene sequence: CDR1 MNHEY, CDR2 SMNVEV (reference sequence). This CDR3 has 14 amino acids. V shed 8 bases and J 3 bases; nucleotides not matched to a gene: 4. The CDR3 DNA reads TGTGCCAGCGCGGGAGGGCCCTACACCGGGGAGCTGTTTTTT. Protein sequence: CASAGGPYTGELFF.

A few counts support this clone. The chain joins TRBV20-1 to TRBJ2-5; 7 bases agree with TRBD2. The CDR3 is made up of 14 amino acids. Germline CDR1 DFQATT, CDR2 SNEGSKA (reference sequence). Losses at the gene ends were 3 bases for V and 1 base for J; bases not matched to a gene: 5. CDR3 region: CSASGGGVQETQYF. In DNA form, the CDR3 reads TGCAGTGCTAGTGGTGGGGGGGTCCAAGAGACCCAGTACTTC.

The rearrangement joins TRBV5-5 to TRBJ2-2, with 7 bases identical to TRBD1. The germline CDR1 and CDR2 sequences are SGHKS and YYEKEE (reference sequence). J gave up 4 bases and V 2 bases, and 5 bases lay outside the gene matches. This CDR3 has 15 residues. This CDR3 is CASSFYRGSTGELFF. The CDR3 region has the DNA TGTGCCAGCAGCTTTTACAGGGGTTCCACCGGGGAGCTGTTTTTT.

The chain joins TRBV30 to TRBJ1-1, with D hard to call. The CDR3 consists of 10 residues. The V end lost 8 bases, the J end lost 1 base, and 5 bases lay between the germline ends. Germline V gene sequence: CDR1 GTSNPN, CDR2 SVGIG (reference sequence). CDR3 amino acids: CAGGNTEAFF. The DNA for the CDR3 is TGTGCCGGAGGGAACACTGAAGCTTTCTTT.

The chain has TRBV2 and TRBJ2-2; 9 nucleotides align to TRBD2. This CDR3 is built from 15 residues. CDR1 SNHLY and CDR2 FYNNEI come from the germline V gene. Germline trimming cut 5 bases from V and 7 bases from J; bases unmatched to any gene: 8. In DNA form, the CDR3 reads TGTGCCAGCAGTTTAGCGGGAGAGGAGGACGGGGAGCTGTTTTTT. It is translated as CASSLAGEEDGELFF.

The V call is TRBV11-1, the J call TRBJ1-6; D is undetermined. The CDR3 spans 14 residues. Germline V lookup: CDR1 SGHAT, CDR2 FQDESV (reference sequence). Trimming pared 2 bases from V and 9 bases from J, leaving 11 bases between. CDR3 bases: TGTGCCAGCAGCTTACGGTTAAGAGGTTCACCCCTCCACTTT. Its protein product is CASSLRLRGSPLHF. Together with reference TRBV11-1 and TRBJ1-6, the CDR3 gives the full variable domain: EAEVAQSPRYKITEKSQAVAFWCDPISGHATLYWYRQILGQGPELLVQFQDESVVDDSQLPKDRFSAERLKGVDSTLKIQPAELGDSAMYLCASSLRLRGSPLHFGNGTRLTVT.

V gene TRBV2 combines with J gene TRBJ1-5, with D tentatively TRBD1 (5 bases). The CDR3 sequence is 15 residues long. Germline V gene lookup returns CDR1 SNHLY and CDR2 FYNNEI. Deletions cut 6 bases from V and 4 bases from J, with 16 bases between. The CDR3 loop is CASSLLRGGNQPQHF. CDR3 in DNA: TGTGCCAGCAGCCTTCTGCGGGGGGGGAATCAGCCCCAGCATTTT.

This chain uses TRBV3-1 (or the pseudogene TRBV3-2) with TRBJ2-3; TRBD1 is a possible D gene (5 bases). Germline lookup yields CDR1 LGHDT and CDR2 YNNKEL (reference sequence). Trimming removed 2 bases at V and 10 bases at J, with 13 bases between. The CDR3 loop spans 13 amino acids. Here the CDR3 DNA reads TGTGCCAGCAGCCAATCGCAGGGAAGGGCGCAGTATTTT. It encodes CASSQSQGRAQYF.

This clone was seen only once. V is TRBV11-2 and J is TRBJ2-7; 10 nucleotides match TRBD2. Germline assignment: CDR1 SGHAT and CDR2 FQNNGV. V lost 4 bases to trimming and J lost 2 bases; unmatched junction nucleotides: 8. The CDR3 sequence is 16 residues long. The CDR3 DNA sequence: TGTGCCAGCAGCTCACGACTAGCGGGTTCAACCTACGAGCAGTACTTC. Encoded protein: CASSSRLAGSTYEQYF.